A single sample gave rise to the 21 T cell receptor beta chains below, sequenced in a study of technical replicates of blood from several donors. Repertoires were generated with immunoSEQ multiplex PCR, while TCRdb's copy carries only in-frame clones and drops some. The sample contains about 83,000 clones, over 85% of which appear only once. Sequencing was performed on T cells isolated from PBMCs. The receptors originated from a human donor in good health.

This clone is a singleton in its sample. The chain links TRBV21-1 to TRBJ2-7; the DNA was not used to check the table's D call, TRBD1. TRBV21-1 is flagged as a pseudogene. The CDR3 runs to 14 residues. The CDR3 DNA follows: TGTGCCAGCAGCACCTCGGGACATCGCGCCGAGCAGTACTTC. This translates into CASSTSGHRAEQYF.

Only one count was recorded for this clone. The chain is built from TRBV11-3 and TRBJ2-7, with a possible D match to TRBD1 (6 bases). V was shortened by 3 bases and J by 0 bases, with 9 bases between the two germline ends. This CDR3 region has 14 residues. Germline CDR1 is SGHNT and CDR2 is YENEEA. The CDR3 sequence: CASSFRGRSYEQYF. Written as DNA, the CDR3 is TGTGCCAGCAGCTTCAGGGGCCGCTCCTACGAGCAGTACTTC.

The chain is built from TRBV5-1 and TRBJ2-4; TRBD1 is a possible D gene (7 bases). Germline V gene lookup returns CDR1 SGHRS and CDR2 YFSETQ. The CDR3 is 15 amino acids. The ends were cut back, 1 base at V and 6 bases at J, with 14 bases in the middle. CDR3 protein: CASSLRGDRANIQYF. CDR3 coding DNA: TGCGCCAGCAGCTTGAGGGGGGACAGAGCAAACATTCAGTACTTC.

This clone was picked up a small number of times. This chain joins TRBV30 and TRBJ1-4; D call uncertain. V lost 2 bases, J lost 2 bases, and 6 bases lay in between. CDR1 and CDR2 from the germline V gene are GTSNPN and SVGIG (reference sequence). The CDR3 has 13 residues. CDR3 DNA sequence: TGTGCCTGGAGTAGCCCGACTAATGAAAAACTGTTTTTT. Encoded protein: CAWSSPTNEKLFF.

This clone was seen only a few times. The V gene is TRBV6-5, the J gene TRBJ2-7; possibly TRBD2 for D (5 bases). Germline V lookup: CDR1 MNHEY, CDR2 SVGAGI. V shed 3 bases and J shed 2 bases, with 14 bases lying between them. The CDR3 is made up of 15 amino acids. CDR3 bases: TGTGCCAGCAGTTATCGCAGGACTGGCCCCTACGAGCAGTACTTC. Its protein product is CASSYRRTGPYEQYF.

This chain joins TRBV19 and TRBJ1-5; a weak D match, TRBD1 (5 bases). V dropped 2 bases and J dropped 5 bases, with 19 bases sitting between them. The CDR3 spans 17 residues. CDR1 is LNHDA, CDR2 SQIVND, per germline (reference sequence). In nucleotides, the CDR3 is TGTGCCAGTAGTATACAGACAGCCCGTGGGGTTGATCAGCCCCAGCATTTT. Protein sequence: CASSIQTARGVDQPQHF.

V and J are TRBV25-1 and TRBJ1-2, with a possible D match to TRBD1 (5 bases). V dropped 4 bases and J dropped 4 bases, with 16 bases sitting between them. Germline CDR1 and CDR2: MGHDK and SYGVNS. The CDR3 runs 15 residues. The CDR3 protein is CASSAHTGNLYGYTF. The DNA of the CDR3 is TGTGCCAGCAGTGCCCATACAGGAAACCTCTATGGCTACACCTTC.

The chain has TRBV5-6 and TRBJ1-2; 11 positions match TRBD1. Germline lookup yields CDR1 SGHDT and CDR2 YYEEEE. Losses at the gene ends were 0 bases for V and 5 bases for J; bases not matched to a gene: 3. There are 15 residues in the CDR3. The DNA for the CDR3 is TGTGCCAGCAGCTTGGTAGGGACAGGGGGATATGGCTACACCTTC. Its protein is CASSLVGTGGYGYTF. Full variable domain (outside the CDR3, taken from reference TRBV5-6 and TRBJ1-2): DAGVTQSPTHLIKTRGQQVTLRCSPKSGHDTVSWYQQALGQGPQFIFQYYEEEERQRGNFPDRFSGHQFPNYSSELNVNALLLGDSALYLCASSLVGTGGYGYTFGSGTRLTVV.

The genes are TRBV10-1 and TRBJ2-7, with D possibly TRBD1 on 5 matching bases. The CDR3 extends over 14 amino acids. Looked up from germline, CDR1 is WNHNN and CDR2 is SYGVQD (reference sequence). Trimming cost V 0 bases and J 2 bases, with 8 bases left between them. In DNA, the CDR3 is TGCGCCAGCAGTGAGTCGACAGCGACCTACGAGCAGTACTTC. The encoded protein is CASSESTATYEQYF.

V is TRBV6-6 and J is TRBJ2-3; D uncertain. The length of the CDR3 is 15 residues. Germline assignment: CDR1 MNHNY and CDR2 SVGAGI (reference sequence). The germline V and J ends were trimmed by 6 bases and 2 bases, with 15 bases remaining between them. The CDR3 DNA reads TGTGCCAGCAGCTACCGACTTAGTTTCACAGATACGCAGTATTTT. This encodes CASSYRLSFTDTQYF.

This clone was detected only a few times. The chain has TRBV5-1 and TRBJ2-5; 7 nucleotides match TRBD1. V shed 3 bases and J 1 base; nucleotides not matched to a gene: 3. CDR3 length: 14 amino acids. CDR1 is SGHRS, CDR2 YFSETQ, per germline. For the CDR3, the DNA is TGCGCCAGCAGCTCGACAGGGACCCAAGAGACCCAGTACTTC. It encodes CASSSTGTQETQYF. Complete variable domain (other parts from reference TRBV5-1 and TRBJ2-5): KAGVTQTPRYLIKTRGQQVTLSCSPISGHRSVSWYQQTPGQGLQFLFEYFSETQRNKGNFPGRFSGRQFSNSRSEMNVSTLELGDSALYLCASSSTGTQETQYFGPGTRLLVL.

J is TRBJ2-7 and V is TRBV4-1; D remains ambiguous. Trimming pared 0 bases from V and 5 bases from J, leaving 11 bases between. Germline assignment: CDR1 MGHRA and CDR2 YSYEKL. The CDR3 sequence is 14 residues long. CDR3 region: CASSQDVTADEQYF. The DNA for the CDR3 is TGCGCCAGCAGCCAAGATGTTACAGCCGACGAGCAGTACTTC.

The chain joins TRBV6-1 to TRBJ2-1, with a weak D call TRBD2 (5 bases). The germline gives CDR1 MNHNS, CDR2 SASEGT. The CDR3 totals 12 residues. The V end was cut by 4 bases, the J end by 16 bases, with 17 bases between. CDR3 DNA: TGTGCCAGCAGTGGGTCCTGGTCGACTATATTCTTC. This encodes CASSGSWSTIFF.

The CDR3 spells CASSIRGRRNTEAFF. The CDR3 DNA is TGTGCCAGTAGTATAAGGGGGCGAAGGAACACTGAAGCTTTCTTT. V and J are TRBV19 and TRBJ1-1; 7 positions agree with TRBD1. Trimming took 2 bases from V and 1 from J; bases not matched to a gene: 4. From germline, CDR1 is LNHDA and CDR2 SQIVND (reference sequence). CDR3 length: 15 amino acids.

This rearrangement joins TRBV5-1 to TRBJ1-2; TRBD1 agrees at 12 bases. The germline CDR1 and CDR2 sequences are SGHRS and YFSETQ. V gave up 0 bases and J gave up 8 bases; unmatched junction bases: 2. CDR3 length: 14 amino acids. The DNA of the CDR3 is TGCGCCAGCAGCTTGGGGGACAGGGGGCAAGGCTACACCTTC. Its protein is CASSLGDRGQGYTF.

Here the CDR3 reads CASKERASGAQETQYF. As DNA, the CDR3 is TGTGCCAGCAAAGAAAGAGCTAGCGGGGCACAAGAGACCCAGTACTTC. The rearrangement links TRBV6-6 to TRBJ2-5; 9 nucleotides agree with TRBD2. The CDR3 spans 16 residues. Germline V gives CDR1 MNHNY, CDR2 SVGAGI (reference sequence). V was pared by 7 bases and J by 2 bases, with 11 bases of the junction left unmatched.

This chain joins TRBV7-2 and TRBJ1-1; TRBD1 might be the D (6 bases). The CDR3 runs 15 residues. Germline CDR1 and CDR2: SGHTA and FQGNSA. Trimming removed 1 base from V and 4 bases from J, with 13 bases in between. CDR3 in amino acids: CASSLVAGGATEAFF. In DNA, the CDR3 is TGTGCCAGCAGCTTAGTAGCGGGGGGGGCCACTGAAGCTTTCTTT. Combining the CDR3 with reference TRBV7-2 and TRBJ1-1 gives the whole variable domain GAGVSQSPSNKVTEKGKDVELRCDPISGHTALYWYRQSLGQGLEFLIYFQGNSAPDKSGLPSDRFSAERTGGSVSTLTIQRTQQEDSAVYLCASSLVAGGATEAFFGQGTRLTVV.

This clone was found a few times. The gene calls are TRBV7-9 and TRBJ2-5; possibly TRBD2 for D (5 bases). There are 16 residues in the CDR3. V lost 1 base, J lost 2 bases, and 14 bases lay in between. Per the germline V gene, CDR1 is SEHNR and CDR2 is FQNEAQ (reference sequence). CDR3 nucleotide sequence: TGTGCCAGCAGCTTAGTTCGGGGAGCCCCGCAAGAGACCCAGTACTTC. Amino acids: CASSLVRGAPQETQYF.

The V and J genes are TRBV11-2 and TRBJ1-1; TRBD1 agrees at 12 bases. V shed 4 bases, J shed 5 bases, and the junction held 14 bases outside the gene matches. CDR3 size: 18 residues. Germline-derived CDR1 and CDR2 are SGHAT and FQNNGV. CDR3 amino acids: CASSSGRGPGQGATEAFF. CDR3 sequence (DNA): TGTGCCAGCAGCTCCGGAAGAGGTCCGGGACAGGGGGCTACTGAAGCTTTCTTT.

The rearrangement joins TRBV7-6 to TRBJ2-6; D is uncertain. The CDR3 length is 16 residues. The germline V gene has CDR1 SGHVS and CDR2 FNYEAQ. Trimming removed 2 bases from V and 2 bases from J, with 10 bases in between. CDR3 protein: CASSLPGPTGANVLTF. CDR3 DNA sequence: TGTGCCAGCAGCTTACCGGGTCCCACTGGGGCCAACGTCCTGACTTTC.

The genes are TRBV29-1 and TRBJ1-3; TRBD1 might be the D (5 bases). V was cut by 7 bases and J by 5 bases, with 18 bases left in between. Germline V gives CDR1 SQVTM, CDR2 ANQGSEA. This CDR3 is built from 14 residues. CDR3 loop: CSGATTADRNTIYF. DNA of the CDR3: TGCAGCGGCGCCACGACAGCCGATCGAAACACCATATATTTT.